This is a list of T cell receptor beta chains from one sample in a study of blood T cell repertoires in COVID-19. Here immunoSEQ multiplex PCR was the method, and the copy in TCRdb shows in-frame clones only, minus some. The sample shows around 140,000 clones, almost 90% of them seen only once. Sequencing input: peripheral blood. Receptors originate from a woman aged 55 to 70 with acute or convalescent COVID-19. Both conserved end residues are part of each CDR3. The order of the fields is CDR3 length, clone size, J gene, V gene, D gene, CDR3 DNA, CDR3 protein. D genes are given only for firm matches. The listing skips clone size in some rows; elsewhere it reads once, few, many or a size class.

16 - TRBJ2-2 TRBV3-1/TRBV3-2 TRBD2 TGTGCCAGCAGCCAACACGGGGGGGCTAACACCGGGGAGCTGTTTTTT CASSQHGGANTGELFF
15 few TRBJ2-7 TRBV27 - TGTGCCAGCAGTTTATTTCGGACAGTAACCTACGAGCAGTACTTC CASSLFRTVTYEQYF
13 once TRBJ1-1 TRBV29-1 TRBD1 TGCAGCGTTTATGACAGGGGAGGCACTGAAGCTTTCTTT CSVYDRGGTEAFF
15 - TRBJ2-3 TRBV7-6 TRBD2 TGTGCCAGCAGCTTGGTGGGGGGGGGCACAGATACGCAGTATTTT CASSLVGGGTDTQYF
16 - TRBJ2-5 TRBV4-2 TRBD1 TGTGCCAGCAGCCGGTCGAGAGGACAGGGGCAAGAGACCCAGTACTTC CASSRSRGQGQETQYF
13 - TRBJ2-7 TRBV7-2 TRBD1 TGTGCCAGCAGCTTCCGACAGGGCCACGAGCAGTACTTC CASSFRQGHEQYF
15 - TRBJ2-7 TRBV3-1/TRBV3-2 - TGTGCCAGCAGCCAAGGTCCCGGGAGCTCCTACGAGCAGTACTTC CASSQGPGSSYEQYF
16 - TRBJ2-3 TRBV11-2 - TGTGCCAGCCGCCGAGTGGCGGGCAATCAACCAGATACGCAGTATTTT CASRRVAGNQPDTQYF
14 - TRBJ2-7 TRBV28 TRBD1 TGTGCCAGCAGTTCTGACAGGGACACCTACGAGCAGTACTTC CASSSDRDTYEQYF
15 - TRBJ1-5 TRBV18 TRBD1 TGTGCCAGCTCACTATCGACAGGGGTCGATCAGCCCCAGCATTTT CASSLSTGVDQPQHF
16 - TRBJ1-1 TRBV6-5 - TGTGCCAGCAGTTACTCGATGGGGCAGGGGACCAATGAAGCTTTCTTT CASSYSMGQGTNEAFF
14 - TRBJ2-5 TRBV28 TRBD2 TGTGCCAGCAGTTTATCGGGGGGGAAAGAGACCCAGTACTTC CASSLSGGKETQYF
14 - TRBJ2-3 TRBV5-4 TRBD1 TGTGCCAGCAGCCCCCGGGACAGGGGAGATACGCAGTATTTT CASSPRDRGDTQYF
14 - TRBJ2-7 TRBV9 TRBD1 TGTGCCAGCAGCGTAAGAACAACAGGGGGCGAGCAGTACTTC CASSVRTTGGEQYF
15 - TRBJ2-3 TRBV18 - TGTGCCAGCTCACAAGCGGACTCTAGCACAGATACGCAGTATTTT CASSQADSSTDTQYF
15 - TRBJ2-1 TRBV7-6 TRBD2 TGTGCCAGCAGCTCCCTAGCGGGGACATACAATGAGCAGTTCTTC CASSSLAGTYNEQFF
16 few TRBJ1-3 TRBV13 - TGTGCCAGCAGCCAGAACAGGGTGGGGACTGGAAACACCATATATTTT CASSQNRVGTGNTIYF
19 - TRBJ1-2 TRBV10-3 TRBD1 TGTGCCATCAGCTCACGGATGGGGGGGTCAGGGGGCCTTTACGGTGGCTACACCTTC CAISSRMGGSGGLYGGYTF
15 - TRBJ1-2 TRBV4-3 - TGCGCCAGCAGCCCTGAAGGGGGGGCGCAAGGTGGCTACACCTTC CASSPEGGAQGGYTF
14 few TRBJ1-1 TRBV3-1/TRBV3-2 TRBD1 TGTGCCAGCAGCCAGTGGACAGGGAACACTGAAGCTTTCTTT CASSQWTGNTEAFF
15 - TRBJ2-1 TRBV11-3 - TGTGCCAGCAGCTTAGATGGGAGCTCCTACAATGAGCAGTTCTTC CASSLDGSSYNEQFF
12 - TRBJ1-1 TRBV24-1 - TGTGCCACCCAGGGGTCGAACACTGAAGCTTTCTTT CATQGSNTEAFF
18 - TRBJ1-4 TRBV4-3 - TGCGCCAGCAGCCAAGATTGGTCGGCGGCGACGACTAATGAAAAACTGTTTTTT CASSQDWSAATTNEKLFF
15 once TRBJ2-1 TRBV3-1/TRBV3-2 - TGTGCCAGCAGCCAAGATCTCCTCTCCTACAATGAGCAGTTCTTC CASSQDLLSYNEQFF
18 - TRBJ2-1 TRBV5-1 TRBD2 TGCGCCAGCAGCCCAGGGACTAGCGGGGCGAGCTCCTACAATGAGCAGTTCTTC CASSPGTSGASSYNEQFF
16 - TRBJ2-3 TRBV5-1 - TGCGCCAGCAGCTTGGCGGCGGGGGCTAGCACAGATACGCAGTATTTT CASSLAAGASTDTQYF
16 - TRBJ2-3 TRBV5-1 - TGCGCCAGCAGCTTGTTGGCCGACTTTAGCACAGATACGCAGTATTTT CASSLLADFSTDTQYF
15 - TRBJ1-2 TRBV5-5 TRBD1 TGTGCCAGCAGCTTTTTGACAGGGGGCCCGGGGGGCTACACCTTC CASSFLTGGPGGYTF
12 once TRBJ2-1 TRBV5-4 - TGTGCCAGCAGCATCTCCGGGACTTTCCAGTTCTTC CASSISGTFQFF
14 - TRBJ1-1 TRBV29-1 - TGCAGCGTTGAACCGACAGGCCTGAACACTGAAGCTTTCTTT CSVEPTGLNTEAFF
15 - TRBJ1-2 TRBV5-4 - TGTGCCAGCAGCCCCCGCGGGGGCTTTAACTATGGCTACACCTTC CASSPRGGFNYGYTF
13 - TRBJ1-1 TRBV29-1 TRBD1 TGCAGCGTTGCTTCAAACAGGGGCACTGAAGCTTTCTTT CSVASNRGTEAFF